Described below is a single T cell receptor (beta chain) sequence and its context. What it binds is not known. A read error may produce the germline difference seen at one junction end. The sample comes from a study of tumor and adjacent non-tumor tissue in lung cancer. About the study: There were some 11 adenocarcinoma, a couple of squamous cell carcinoma and 1 small cell lung cancer cases. Aged about 30 to 76 years, patients included under 13 men and roughly 5 women with stage I to III disease.

A modified ARM-PCR protocol with three rounds of nested PCR amplified TCRbeta. Via MiXCR, TCRdb re-called the multiplex PCR reads, giving one row per CDR3 protein. The repertoire includes some 200,000 distinct CDR3 sequences, around 70% of them detected once, and under 30% sits in the top ten. RNA was extracted from bulk tissue without any cell sorting. This CDR3 has 18 amino acids. Germline V gives CDR1 LGHNA, CDR2 YNFKEQ. Whole-study findings and limits: Higher tumor TCR diversity was associated with shorter survival. Tumor repertoires had a smaller top 100 clone share than normal lung.

The gene calls are TRBV4-2 and TRBJ2-5, with a possible D match to TRBD2 (6 bases). Sequences were obtained from lung tumor tissue. This receptor was taken from a man between 60 and 75 years old with non-small cell lung cancer. The CDR3 DNA is TGTGCCAGCAGCCAAGATCTTGGGGGAGGCCCTTCAGCAGAGACACAGTACTTC. Protein product: CASSQDLGGGPSAETQYF.